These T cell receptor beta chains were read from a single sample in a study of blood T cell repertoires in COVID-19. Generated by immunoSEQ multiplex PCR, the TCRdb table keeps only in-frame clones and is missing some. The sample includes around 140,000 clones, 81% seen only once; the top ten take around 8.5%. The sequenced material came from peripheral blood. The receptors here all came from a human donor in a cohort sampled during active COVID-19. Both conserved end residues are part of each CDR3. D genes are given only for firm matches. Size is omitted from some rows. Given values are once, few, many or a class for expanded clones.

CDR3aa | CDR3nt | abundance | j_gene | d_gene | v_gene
CASSRTGMNTEAFF | TGTGCCAGCAGTCGGACAGGTATGAACACTGAAGCTTTCTTT | . | TRBJ1-1 | TRBD1 | TRBV6-5
CASSTPRTSQTVSPSGANVLTF | TGTGCCAGCAGCACCCCCCGAACGTCCCAGACAGTATCCCCCTCTGGGGCCAACGTCCTGACTTTC | . | TRBJ2-6 | . | TRBV9
CASRLYSNQPQHF | TGTGCCAGCAGGCTATATAGCAATCAGCCCCAGCATTTT | . | TRBJ1-5 | . | TRBV28
CASSQGTGTGGQGTQYF | TGTGCCAGCAGCCAAGGGACCGGGACAGGAGGGCAAGGGACCCAGTACTTC | . | TRBJ2-5 | TRBD1 | TRBV14
CASSLRVVSSYEQYF | TGTGCCAGCAGCTTACGAGTAGTTAGCTCCTACGAGCAGTACTTC | . | TRBJ2-7 | . | TRBV7-2
CASSQDEGTGTYEQYF | TGTGCCAGCAGCCAAGATGAAGGGACAGGGACCTACGAGCAGTACTTC | . | TRBJ2-7 | TRBD1 | TRBV4-2
CASSWGTSGQETQYF | TGTGCCAGCAGCTGGGGGACTAGCGGCCAAGAGACCCAGTACTTC | . | TRBJ2-5 | TRBD2 | TRBV11-2
CASTRLAGVTYNEQFF | TGTGCCAGTACCAGACTAGCGGGAGTCACCTACAATGAGCAGTTCTTC | . | TRBJ2-1 | TRBD2 | TRBV19
CAISPLAGHEQFF | TGTGCCATCAGCCCTTTAGCGGGCCATGAGCAGTTCTTC | . | TRBJ2-1 | TRBD2 | TRBV10-3
CSVAGLGSYEQYF | TGCAGCGTTGCGGGATTGGGATCCTACGAGCAGTACTTC | few | TRBJ2-7 | . | TRBV29-1
CASTSVRKNTGELFF | TGTGCCAGCACTTCAGTGCGGAAGAACACCGGGGAGCTGTTTTTT | . | TRBJ2-2 | . | TRBV6-5
CASSPSRVYGTEAFF | TGTGCCAGCTCACCATCCCGCGTGTATGGCACTGAAGCTTTCTTT | . | TRBJ1-1 | . | TRBV18
CASKFRGLAYEQYF | TGTGCCAGCAAGTTCAGGGGTCTGGCCTACGAGCAGTACTTC | . | TRBJ2-7 | . | TRBV2
CASSSEPTGAYEQYF | TGCGCCAGCAGCTCAGAGCCGACAGGGGCCTACGAGCAGTACTTC | . | TRBJ2-7 | TRBD1 | TRBV5-1
CASSLVSLAGKTDTQYF | TGCGCCAGCAGCTTGGTTTCGCTAGCGGGAAAGACAGATACGCAGTATTTT | . | TRBJ2-3 | TRBD2 | TRBV5-1
CASSSGQTYEQYF | TGTGCCAGCAGCTCGGGACAGACCTACGAGCAGTACTTC | . | TRBJ2-7 | TRBD1 | TRBV7-2
CASSVAGSNQPQHF | TGTGCCAGCAGCGTAGCCGGTAGCAATCAGCCCCAGCATTTT | . | TRBJ1-5 | . | TRBV9
CASSPRTQETQYF | TGTGCCAGCTCACCGAGAACCCAAGAGACCCAGTACTTC | . | TRBJ2-5 | . | TRBV18
CASSEEPGGQYF | TGTGCCAGCAGTGAAGAGCCAGGGGGGCAGTACTTC | . | TRBJ2-7 | TRBD1 | TRBV6-1
CATSDRQGSTEAFF | TGTGCCACCAGTGATAGACAGGGGAGCACTGAAGCTTTCTTT | . | TRBJ1-1 | TRBD1 | TRBV24-1
CASRSRVYEQYF | TGTGCCAGCAGGTCCAGGGTCTACGAGCAGTACTTC | . | TRBJ2-7 | . | TRBV28
CASSPDRALNTEAFF | TGTGCCAGCAGCCCAGACAGGGCCCTGAACACTGAAGCTTTCTTT | few | TRBJ1-1 | TRBD1 | TRBV7-2
CASSHPGQGAEQYF | TGTGCCAGCAGCCATCCGGGACAGGGTGCCGAGCAGTACTTC | . | TRBJ2-7 | TRBD1 | TRBV7-9
CASRGQGGTEAFF | TGTGCCAGCAGAGGACAGGGCGGCACTGAAGCTTTCTTT | few | TRBJ1-1 | TRBD1 | TRBV12-3/TRBV12-4
CASSVGGTSGMYEQYF | TGTGCCAGCAGCGTAGGGGGGACTAGCGGGATGTACGAGCAGTACTTC | once | TRBJ2-7 | TRBD2 | TRBV9
CASSEAGGGGGYRDEQFF | TGTGCCAGCAGTGAAGCAGGGGGCGGTGGGGGATATCGTGATGAGCAGTTCTTC | once | TRBJ2-1 | TRBD1 | TRBV6-1
CASSLAVAGGDEQYF | TGCGCCAGCAGCTTGGCGGTAGCGGGAGGTGACGAGCAGTACTTC | . | TRBJ2-7 | TRBD2 | TRBV5-1
CASSLVHYEQYF | TGTGCCAGCAGCTTGGTTCATTACGAGCAGTACTTC | . | TRBJ2-7 | . | TRBV5-6
CASSFQGYNSPLHF | TGTGCCAGCAGTTTCCAGGGCTATAATTCACCCCTCCACTTT | . | TRBJ1-6 | . | TRBV28
CASSFTTGSYEQYF | TGTGCCAGCAGCTTCACAACAGGGTCCTACGAGCAGTACTTC | . | TRBJ2-7 | . | TRBV5-6
CASTTRGRGKRYNEQFF | TGTGCCAGCACCACAAGGGGTCGGGGGAAAAGATACAATGAGCAGTTCTTC | . | TRBJ2-1 | . | TRBV21-1
CASSDRGTSGEQYF | TGTGCCAGCAGCGACAGGGGGACTTCGGGCGAGCAGTACTTC | . | TRBJ2-7 | TRBD1 | TRBV7-9
CASSQVGGGLNEQYF | TGTGCCAGCAGCCAAGTTGGGGGGGGGTTGAACGAGCAGTACTTC | . | TRBJ2-7 | TRBD2 | TRBV3-1/TRBV3-2
CASSPYLAGGKDYEQYF | TGTGCCAGCAGTCCTTACTTGGCGGGGGGCAAAGACTACGAGCAGTACTTC | . | TRBJ2-7 | TRBD2 | TRBV7-9
CASSADSFSGNTIYF | TGTGCCAGCAGCGCGGACAGTTTCTCTGGAAACACCATATATTTT | few | TRBJ1-3 | . | TRBV5-6
CASSYGGGAAEQYF | TGTGCCAGCAGTTACGGTGGTGGAGCGGCCGAGCAGTACTTC | . | TRBJ2-7 | . | TRBV6-6
CAITAQKGAKGENTEAFF | TGTGCCATCACCGCCCAGAAAGGAGCTAAAGGGGAGAACACTGAAGCTTTCTTT | . | TRBJ1-1 | . | TRBV10-3
CAIRERESHTDTQYF | TGTGCCATCAGAGAGCGGGAGTCACACACAGATACGCAGTATTTT | . | TRBJ2-3 | TRBD2 | TRBV10-3
CASSEWDRSYEQYF | TGCGCCAGCAGTGAGTGGGACAGATCCTACGAGCAGTACTTC | few | TRBJ2-7 | TRBD1 | TRBV10-1
CASGLGGQGGLSTDTQYF | TGTGCTAGTGGTTTGGGGGGACAGGGAGGTCTTAGCACAGATACGCAGTATTTT | . | TRBJ2-3 | TRBD1 | TRBV12-5
CASSPRLAGISGYEQYF | TGTGCCAGCAGCCCTAGACTAGCGGGAATAAGCGGCTACGAGCAGTACTTC | . | TRBJ2-7 | TRBD2 | TRBV7-2